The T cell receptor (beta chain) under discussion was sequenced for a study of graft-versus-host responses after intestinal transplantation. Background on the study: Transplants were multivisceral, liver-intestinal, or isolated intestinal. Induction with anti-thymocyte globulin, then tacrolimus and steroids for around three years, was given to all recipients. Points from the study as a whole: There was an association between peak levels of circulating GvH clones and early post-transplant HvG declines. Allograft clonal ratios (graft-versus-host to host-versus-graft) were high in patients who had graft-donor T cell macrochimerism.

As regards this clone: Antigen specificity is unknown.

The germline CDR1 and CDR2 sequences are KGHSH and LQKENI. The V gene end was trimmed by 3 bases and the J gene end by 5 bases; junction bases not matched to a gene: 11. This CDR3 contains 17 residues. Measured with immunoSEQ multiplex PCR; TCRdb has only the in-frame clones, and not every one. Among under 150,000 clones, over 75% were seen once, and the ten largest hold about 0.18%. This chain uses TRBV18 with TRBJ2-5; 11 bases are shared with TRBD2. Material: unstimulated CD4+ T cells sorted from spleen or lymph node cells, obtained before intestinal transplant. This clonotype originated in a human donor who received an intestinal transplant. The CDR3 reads CASSPMGLLAGVETQYF. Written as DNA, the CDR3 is TGTGCCAGCTCACCGATGGGACTACTAGCGGGGGTCGAGACCCAGTACTTC.